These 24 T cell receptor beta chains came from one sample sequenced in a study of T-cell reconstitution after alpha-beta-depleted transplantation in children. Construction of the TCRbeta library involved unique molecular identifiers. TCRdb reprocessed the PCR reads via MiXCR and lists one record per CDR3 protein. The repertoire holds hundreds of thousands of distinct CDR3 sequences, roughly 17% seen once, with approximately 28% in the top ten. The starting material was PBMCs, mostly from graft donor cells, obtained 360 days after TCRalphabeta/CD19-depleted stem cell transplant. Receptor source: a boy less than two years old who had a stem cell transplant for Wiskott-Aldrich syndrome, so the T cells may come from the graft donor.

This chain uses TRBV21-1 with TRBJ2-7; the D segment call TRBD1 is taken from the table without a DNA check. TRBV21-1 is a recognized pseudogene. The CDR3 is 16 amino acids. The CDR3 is CASSKSGPDRGCEQYF. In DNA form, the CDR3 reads TGTGCCAGCAGCAAATCAGGTCCGGACAGGGGTTGTGAGCAGTACTTC.

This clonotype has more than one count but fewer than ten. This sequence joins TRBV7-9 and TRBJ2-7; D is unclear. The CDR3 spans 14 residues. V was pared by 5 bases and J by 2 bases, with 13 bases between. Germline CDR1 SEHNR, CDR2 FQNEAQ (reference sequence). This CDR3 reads CASSIKDGPYEQYF. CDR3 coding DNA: TGTGCCAGCAGCATCAAGGACGGTCCCTACGAGCAGTACTTC.

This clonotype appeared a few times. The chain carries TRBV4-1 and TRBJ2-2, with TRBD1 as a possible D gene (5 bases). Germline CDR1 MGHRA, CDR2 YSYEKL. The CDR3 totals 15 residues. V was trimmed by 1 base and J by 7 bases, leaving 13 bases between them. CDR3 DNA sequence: TGCGCCAGCAGCCAAGCAGGGTGGGCCCACGGGGAGCTGTTTTTT. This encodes CASSQAGWAHGELFF.

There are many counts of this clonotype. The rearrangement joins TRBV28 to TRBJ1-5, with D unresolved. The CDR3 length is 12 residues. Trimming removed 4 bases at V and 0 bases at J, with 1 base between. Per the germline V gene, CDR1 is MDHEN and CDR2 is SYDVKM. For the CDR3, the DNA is TGTGCCAGCAGTTATAGCAATCAGCCCCAGCATTTT. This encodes CASSYSNQPQHF.

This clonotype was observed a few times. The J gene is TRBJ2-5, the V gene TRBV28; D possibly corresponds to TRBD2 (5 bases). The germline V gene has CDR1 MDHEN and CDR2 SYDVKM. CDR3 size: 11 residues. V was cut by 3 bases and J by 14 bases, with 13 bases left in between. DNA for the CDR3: TGTGCCAGCAGTTTCGGACCTAGCTGTTACTTC. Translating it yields CASSFGPSCYF.

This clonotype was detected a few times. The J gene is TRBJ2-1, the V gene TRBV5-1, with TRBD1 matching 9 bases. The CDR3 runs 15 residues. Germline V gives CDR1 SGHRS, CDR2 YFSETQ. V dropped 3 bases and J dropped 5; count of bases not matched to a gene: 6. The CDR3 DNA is TGCGCCAGCAGCTGGGGGGACAGGGCCCACAATGAGCAGTTCTTC. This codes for CASSWGDRAHNEQFF.

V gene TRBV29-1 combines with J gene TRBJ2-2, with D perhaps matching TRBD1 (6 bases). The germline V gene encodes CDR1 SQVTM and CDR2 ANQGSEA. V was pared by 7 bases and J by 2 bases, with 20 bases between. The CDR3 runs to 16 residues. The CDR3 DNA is TGCAGCGATTCTTCGTCCGGGACACCCAACACCGGGGAGCTGTTTTTT. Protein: CSDSSSGTPNTGELFF.

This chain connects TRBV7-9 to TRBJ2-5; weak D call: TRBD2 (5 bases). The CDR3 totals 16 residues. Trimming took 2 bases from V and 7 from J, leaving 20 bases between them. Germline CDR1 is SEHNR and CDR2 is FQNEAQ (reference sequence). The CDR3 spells CASSLRPWELDGTQYF. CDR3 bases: TGTGCCAGCAGCTTAAGGCCCTGGGAGTTAGATGGGACCCAGTACTTC.

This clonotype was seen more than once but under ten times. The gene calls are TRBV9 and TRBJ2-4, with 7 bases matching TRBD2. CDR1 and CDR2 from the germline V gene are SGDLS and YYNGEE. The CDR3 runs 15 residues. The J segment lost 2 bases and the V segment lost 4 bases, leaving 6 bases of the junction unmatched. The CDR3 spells CASSPMGGTKNIQYF. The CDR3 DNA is TGTGCCAGCAGCCCGATGGGAGGGACCAAAAACATTCAGTACTTC. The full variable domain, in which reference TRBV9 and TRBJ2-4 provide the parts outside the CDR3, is DSGVTQTPKHLITATGQRVTLRCSPRSGDLSVYWYQQSLDQGLQFLIQYYNGEERAKGNILERFSAQQFPDLHSELNLSSLELGDSALYFCASSPMGGTKNIQYFGAGTRLSVL.

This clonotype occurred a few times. CDR3 DNA: TGTGCCAGCAGCCCAACAGGGACCGGGGCCAACGTCCTGACTTTC. Translation gives CASSPTGTGANVLTF. The chain uses TRBV6-4 and TRBJ2-6, with D tentatively TRBD1 (6 bases). V was trimmed by 6 bases and J by 4 bases, leaving 13 bases between them. The CDR3 loop spans 15 amino acids. From germline, CDR1 is MRHNA and CDR2 SNTAGT.

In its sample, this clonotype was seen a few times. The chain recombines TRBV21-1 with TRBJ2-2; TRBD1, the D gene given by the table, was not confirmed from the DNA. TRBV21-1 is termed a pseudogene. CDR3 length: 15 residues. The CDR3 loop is CASNVGRGDTGELFF. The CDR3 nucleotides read TGTGCCAGCAACGTGGGGCGGGGAGACACCGGGGAGCTGTTTTTT.

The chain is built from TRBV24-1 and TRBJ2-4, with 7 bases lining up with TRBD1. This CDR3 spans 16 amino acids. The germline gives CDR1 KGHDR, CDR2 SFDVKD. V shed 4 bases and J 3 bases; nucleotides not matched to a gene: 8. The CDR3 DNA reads TGTGCCACCAGTGACTCCGACAGGGTGGGCAAAAACATTCAGTACTTC. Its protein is CATSDSDRVGKNIQYF.

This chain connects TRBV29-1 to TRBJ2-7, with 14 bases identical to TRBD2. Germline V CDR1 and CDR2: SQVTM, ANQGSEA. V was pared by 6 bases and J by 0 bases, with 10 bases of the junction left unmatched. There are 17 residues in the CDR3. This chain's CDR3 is CSVILTSGRDYSYEQYF. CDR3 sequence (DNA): TGCAGCGTGATTTTGACTAGCGGGAGGGATTACTCCTACGAGCAGTACTTC.

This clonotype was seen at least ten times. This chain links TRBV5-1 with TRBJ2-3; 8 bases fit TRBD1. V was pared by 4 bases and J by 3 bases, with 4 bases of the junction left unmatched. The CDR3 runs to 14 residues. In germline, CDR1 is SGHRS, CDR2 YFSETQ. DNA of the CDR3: TGCGCCAGCAGCCGGACAGGGCGGACAGATACGCAGTATTTT. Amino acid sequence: CASSRTGRTDTQYF.

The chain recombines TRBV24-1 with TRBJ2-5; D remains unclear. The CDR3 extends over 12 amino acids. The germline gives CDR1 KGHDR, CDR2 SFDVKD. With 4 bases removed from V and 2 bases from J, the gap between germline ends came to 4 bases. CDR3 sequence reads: CATSENQETQYF. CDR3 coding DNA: TGTGCCACCAGTGAGAATCAAGAGACCCAGTACTTC.

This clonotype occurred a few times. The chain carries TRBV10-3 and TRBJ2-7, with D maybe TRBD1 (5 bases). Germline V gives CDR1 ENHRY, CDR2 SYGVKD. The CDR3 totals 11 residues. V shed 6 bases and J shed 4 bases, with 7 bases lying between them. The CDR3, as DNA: TGTGCCATCAGACAGGAATACGAGCAGTACTTC. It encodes CAIRQEYEQYF.

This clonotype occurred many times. The CDR3 spells CSVEGWVTDTQYF. As DNA, the CDR3 is TGCAGCGTTGAAGGTTGGGTCACAGATACGCAGTATTTT. V usage is TRBV29-1 and J usage is TRBJ2-3; D gene unclear. CDR1 SQVTM and CDR2 ANQGSEA come from the germline V gene. The CDR3 runs to 13 residues. Trimming shortened V by 1 base and J by 2 bases, and 7 bases separated the two germline ends.

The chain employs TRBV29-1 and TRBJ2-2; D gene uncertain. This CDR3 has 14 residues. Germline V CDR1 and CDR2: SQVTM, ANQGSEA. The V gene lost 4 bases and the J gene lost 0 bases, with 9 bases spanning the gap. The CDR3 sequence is CSVGGRPNTGELFF. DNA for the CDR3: TGCAGCGTTGGTGGACGGCCGAACACCGGGGAGCTGTTTTTT.

The CDR3 protein is CASSYSNYGYTF. As DNA, the CDR3 is TGTGCCAGCAGTTACAGTAACTATGGCTACACCTTC. This chain links TRBV6-5 with TRBJ1-2; D gene ambiguous. This CDR3 comprises 12 residues. Germline loops: CDR1 MNHEY, CDR2 SVGAGI. V lost 2 bases and J lost 1, with 2 bases in between.

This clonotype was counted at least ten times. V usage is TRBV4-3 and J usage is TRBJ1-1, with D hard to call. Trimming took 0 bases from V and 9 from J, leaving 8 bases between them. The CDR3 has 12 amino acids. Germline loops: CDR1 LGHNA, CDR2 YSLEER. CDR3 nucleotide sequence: TGCGCCAGCAGCCAAGATATCGGGCAAGCTTTCTTT. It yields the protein CASSQDIGQAFF.

CDR3 region: CASIDRVGTEAFF. For the CDR3, the DNA is TGTGCCAGCATCGACAGGGTCGGCACTGAAGCTTTCTTT. The V gene is TRBV7-9, the J gene TRBJ1-1, with 7 bases aligning to TRBD1. Germline loops: CDR1 SEHNR, CDR2 FQNEAQ (reference sequence). This CDR3 has 13 amino acids. V lost 7 bases, J lost 4 bases, and 6 bases stayed unmatched.

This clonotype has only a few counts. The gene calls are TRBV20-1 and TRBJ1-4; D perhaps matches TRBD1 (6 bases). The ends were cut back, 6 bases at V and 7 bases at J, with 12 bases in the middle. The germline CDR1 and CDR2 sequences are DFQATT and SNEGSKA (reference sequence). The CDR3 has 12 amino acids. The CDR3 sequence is CSASRGGEKLFF. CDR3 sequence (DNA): TGCAGTGCCTCGAGGGGGGGTGAAAAACTGTTTTTT.

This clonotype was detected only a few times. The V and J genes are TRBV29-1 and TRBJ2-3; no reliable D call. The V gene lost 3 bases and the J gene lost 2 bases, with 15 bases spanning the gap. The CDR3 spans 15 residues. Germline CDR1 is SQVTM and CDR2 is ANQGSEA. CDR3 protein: CSVEQTNTHTDTQYF. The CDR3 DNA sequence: TGCAGCGTTGAGCAGACGAACACACACACAGATACGCAGTATTTT.

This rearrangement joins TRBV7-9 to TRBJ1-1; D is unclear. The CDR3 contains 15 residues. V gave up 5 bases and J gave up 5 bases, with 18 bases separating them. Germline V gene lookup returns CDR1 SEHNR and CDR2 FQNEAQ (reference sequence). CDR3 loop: CASSPPRGARTEAFF. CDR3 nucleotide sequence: TGTGCCAGCAGCCCCCCCCGGGGAGCGAGGACTGAAGCTTTCTTT.